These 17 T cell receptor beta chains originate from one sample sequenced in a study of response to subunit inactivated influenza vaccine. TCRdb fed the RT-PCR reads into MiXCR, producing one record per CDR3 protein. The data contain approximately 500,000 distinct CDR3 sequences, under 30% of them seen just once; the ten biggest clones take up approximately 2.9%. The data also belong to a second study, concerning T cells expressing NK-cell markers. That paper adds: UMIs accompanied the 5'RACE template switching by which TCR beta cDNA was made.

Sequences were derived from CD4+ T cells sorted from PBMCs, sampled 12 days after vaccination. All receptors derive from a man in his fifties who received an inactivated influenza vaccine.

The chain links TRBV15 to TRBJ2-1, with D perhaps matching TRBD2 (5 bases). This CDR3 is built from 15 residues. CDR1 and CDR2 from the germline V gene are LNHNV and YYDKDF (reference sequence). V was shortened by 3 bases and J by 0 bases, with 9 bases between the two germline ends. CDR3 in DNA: TGTGCCACCAGCAGGCGGGCCAGCTCCTACAATGAGCAGTTCTTC. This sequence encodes CATSRRASSYNEQFF.

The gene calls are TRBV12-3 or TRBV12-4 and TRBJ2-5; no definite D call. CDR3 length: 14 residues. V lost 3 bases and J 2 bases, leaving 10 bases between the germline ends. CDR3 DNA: TGTGCCAGCAGTTTTTCACCAAATCAAGAGACCCAGTACTTC. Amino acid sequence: CASSFSPNQETQYF.

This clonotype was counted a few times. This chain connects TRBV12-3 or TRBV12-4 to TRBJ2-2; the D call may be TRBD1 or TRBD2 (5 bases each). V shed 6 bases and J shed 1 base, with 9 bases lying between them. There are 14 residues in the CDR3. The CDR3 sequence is CASSRDQNTGELFF. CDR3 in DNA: TGTGCCAGCAGCCGGGACCAGAACACCGGGGAGCTGTTTTTT.

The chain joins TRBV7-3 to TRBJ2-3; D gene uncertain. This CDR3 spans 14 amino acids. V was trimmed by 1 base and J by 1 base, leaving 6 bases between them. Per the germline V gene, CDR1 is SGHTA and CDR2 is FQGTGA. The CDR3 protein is CASSLKVGTDTQYF. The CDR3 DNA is TGTGCCAGCAGCTTAAAGGTGGGCACAGATACGCAGTATTTT.

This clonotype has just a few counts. In DNA form, the CDR3 reads TGTGCCAGCAGCCAGACCGGCTCTGGAAACACCATATATTTT. This translates into CASSQTGSGNTIYF. The gene calls are TRBV12-3 or TRBV12-4 and TRBJ1-3; no reliable D call. This CDR3 is 14 amino acids long. V lost 6 bases to trimming and J lost 0 bases, with 9 bases between them.

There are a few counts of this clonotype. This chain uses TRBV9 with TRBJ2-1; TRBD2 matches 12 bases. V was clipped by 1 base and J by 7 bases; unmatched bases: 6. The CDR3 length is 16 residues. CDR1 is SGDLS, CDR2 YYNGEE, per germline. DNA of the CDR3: TGTGCCAGCAGCGTACCCCTAGCGGGAGGGCTGAATGAGCAGTTCTTC. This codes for CASSVPLAGGLNEQFF.

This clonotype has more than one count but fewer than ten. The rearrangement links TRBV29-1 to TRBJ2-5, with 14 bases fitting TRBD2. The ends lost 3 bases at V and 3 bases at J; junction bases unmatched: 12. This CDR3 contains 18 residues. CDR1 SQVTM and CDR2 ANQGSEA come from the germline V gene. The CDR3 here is CSVEGTSGSSRPEETQYF. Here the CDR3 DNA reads TGCAGCGTTGAGGGGACTAGCGGGAGCAGCCGCCCCGAAGAGACCCAGTACTTC.

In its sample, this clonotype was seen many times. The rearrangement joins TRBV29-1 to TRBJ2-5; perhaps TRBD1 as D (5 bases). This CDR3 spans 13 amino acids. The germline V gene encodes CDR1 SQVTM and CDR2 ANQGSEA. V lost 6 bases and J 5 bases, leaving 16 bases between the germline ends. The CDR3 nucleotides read TGCAGCGTCCGCGGTAGGGGTAGTGAGACCCAGTACTTC. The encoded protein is CSVRGRGSETQYF. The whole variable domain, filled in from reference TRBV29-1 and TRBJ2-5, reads SAVISQKPSRDICQRGTSLTIQCQVDSQVTMMFWYRQQPGQSLTLIATANQGSEATYESGFVIDKFPISRPNLTFSTLTVSNMSPEDSSIYLCSVRGRGSETQYFGPGTRLLVL.

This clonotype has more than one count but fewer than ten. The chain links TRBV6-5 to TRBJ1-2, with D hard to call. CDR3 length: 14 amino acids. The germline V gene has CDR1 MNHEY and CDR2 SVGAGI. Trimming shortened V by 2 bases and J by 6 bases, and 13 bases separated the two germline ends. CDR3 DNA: TGTGCCAGCAGTTACCGGCGCAGTGAGCATGGCTACACCTTC. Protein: CASSYRRSEHGYTF.

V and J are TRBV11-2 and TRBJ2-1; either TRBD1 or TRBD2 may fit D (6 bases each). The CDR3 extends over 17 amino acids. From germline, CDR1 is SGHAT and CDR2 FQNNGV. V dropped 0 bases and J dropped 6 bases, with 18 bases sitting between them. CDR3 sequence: CASSLDLPGAPSNEQFF. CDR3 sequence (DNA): TGTGCCAGCAGCTTAGACCTTCCGGGGGCGCCTTCCAATGAGCAGTTCTTC.

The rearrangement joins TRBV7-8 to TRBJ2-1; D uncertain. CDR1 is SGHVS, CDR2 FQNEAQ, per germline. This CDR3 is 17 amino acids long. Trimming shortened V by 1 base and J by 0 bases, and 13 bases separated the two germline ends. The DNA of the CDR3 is TGTGCCAGCAGCTTAGGTTCTAGGACCTTCTCCTACAATGAGCAGTTCTTC. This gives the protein CASSLGSRTFSYNEQFF.

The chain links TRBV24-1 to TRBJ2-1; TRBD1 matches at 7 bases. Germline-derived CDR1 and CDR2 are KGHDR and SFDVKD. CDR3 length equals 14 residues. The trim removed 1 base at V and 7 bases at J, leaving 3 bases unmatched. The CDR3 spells CATSDFATGNEQFF. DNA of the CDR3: TGTGCCACCAGTGATTTCGCGACAGGGAATGAGCAGTTCTTC.

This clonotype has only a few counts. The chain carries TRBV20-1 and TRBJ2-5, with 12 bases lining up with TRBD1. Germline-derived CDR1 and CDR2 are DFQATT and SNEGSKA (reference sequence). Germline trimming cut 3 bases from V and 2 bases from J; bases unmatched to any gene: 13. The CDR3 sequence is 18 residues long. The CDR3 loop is CSARVWDRGPIKQETQYF. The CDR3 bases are TGCAGTGCTAGGGTCTGGGACAGGGGGCCCATTAAACAAGAGACCCAGTACTTC.

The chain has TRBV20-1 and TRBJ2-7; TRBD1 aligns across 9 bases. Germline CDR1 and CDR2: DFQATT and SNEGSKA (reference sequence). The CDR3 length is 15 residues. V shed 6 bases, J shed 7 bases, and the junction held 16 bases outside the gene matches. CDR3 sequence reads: CSAHGTGKSYVEQYF. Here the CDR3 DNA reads TGCAGTGCCCACGGGACAGGGAAGTCCTACGTTGAGCAGTACTTC.

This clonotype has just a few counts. The CDR3 loop reads CASSLGSGEQPQHF. DNA of the CDR3: TGTGCCAGCAGTTTAGGGTCAGGGGAGCAGCCCCAGCATTTT. The chain carries TRBV28 and TRBJ1-5, with D perhaps TRBD1 (6 bases). The germline V gene has CDR1 MDHEN and CDR2 SYDVKM. This CDR3 spans 14 amino acids. V was clipped by 2 bases and J by 7 bases, with 12 bases between them.

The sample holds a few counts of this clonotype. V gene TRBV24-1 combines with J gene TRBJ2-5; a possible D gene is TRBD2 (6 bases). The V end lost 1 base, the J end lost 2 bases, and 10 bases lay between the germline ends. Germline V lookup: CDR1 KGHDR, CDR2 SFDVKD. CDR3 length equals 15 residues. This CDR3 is CATSDFKAGQETQYF. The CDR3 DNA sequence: TGTGCCACCAGTGATTTTAAGGCGGGACAAGAGACCCAGTACTTC.

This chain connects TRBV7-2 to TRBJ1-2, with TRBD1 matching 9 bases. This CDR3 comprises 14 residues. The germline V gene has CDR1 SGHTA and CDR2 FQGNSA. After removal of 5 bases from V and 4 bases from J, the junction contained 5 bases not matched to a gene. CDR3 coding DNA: TGTGCCAGCAGCCCGGAGACAGGGGGCTATGGCTACACCTTC. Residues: CASSPETGGYGYTF.